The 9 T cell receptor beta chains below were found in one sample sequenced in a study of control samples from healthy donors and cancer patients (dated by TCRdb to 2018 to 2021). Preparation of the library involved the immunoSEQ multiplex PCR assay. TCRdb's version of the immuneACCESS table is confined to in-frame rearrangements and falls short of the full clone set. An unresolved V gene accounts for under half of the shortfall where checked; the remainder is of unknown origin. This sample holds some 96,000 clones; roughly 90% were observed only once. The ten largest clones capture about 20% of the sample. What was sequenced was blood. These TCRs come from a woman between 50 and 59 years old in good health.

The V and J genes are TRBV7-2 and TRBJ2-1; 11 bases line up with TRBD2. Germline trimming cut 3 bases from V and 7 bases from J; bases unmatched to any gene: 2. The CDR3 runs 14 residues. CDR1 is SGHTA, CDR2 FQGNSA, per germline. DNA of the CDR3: TGTGCCAGCAGCTTTAGCGGGAGGGGGAATGAGCAGTTCTTC. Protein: CASSFSGRGNEQFF.

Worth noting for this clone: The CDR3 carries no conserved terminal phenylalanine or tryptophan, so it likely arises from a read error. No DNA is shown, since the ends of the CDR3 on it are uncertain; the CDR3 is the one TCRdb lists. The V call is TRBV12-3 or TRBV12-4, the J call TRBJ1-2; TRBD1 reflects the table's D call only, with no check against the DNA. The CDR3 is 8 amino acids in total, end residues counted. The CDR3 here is CASSFPGI.

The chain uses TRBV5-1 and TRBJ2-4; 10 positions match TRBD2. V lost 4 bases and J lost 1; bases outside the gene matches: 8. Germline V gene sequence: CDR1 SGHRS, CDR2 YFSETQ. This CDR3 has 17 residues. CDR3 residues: CASSELAGAAAKNIQYF. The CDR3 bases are TGCGCCAGCAGCGAGCTAGCGGGAGCGGCGGCCAAAAACATTCAGTACTTC.

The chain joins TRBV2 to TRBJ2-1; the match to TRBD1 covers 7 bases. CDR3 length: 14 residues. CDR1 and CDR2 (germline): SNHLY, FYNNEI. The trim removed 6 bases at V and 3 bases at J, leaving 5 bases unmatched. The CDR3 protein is CASSEWTGYNEQFF. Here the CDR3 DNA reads TGTGCCAGCAGCGAGTGGACAGGCTACAATGAGCAGTTCTTC.

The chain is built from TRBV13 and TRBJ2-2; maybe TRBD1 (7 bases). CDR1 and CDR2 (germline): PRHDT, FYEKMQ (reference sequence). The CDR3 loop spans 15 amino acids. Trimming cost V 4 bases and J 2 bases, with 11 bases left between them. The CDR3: CASSWTGLNTGELFF. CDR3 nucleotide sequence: TGTGCCAGCAGCTGGACAGGACTAAACACCGGGGAGCTGTTTTTT.

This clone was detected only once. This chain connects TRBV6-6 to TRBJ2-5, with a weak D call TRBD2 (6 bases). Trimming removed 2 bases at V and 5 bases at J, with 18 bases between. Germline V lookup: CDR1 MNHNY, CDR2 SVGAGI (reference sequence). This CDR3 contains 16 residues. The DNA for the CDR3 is TGTGCCAGCAGTTACGAGGGATCGGGGGTGGGGGAGACCCAGTACTTC. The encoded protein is CASSYEGSGVGETQYF.

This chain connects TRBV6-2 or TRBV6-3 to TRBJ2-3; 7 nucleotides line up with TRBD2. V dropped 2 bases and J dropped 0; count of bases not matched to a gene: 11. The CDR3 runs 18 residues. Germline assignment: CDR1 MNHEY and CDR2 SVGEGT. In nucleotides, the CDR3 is TGTGCCAGCAGTTACCGCGGGGGAAGATACAGTAGCACAGATACGCAGTATTTT. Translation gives CASSYRGGRYSSTDTQYF.

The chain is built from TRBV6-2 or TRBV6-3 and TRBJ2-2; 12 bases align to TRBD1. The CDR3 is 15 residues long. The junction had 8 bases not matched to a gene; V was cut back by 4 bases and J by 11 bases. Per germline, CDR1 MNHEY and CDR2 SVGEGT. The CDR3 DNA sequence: TGTGCCAGCAGTTCCGGGACAGGGGGCCTTTTCGAGCTGTTTTTT. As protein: CASSSGTGGLFELFF.

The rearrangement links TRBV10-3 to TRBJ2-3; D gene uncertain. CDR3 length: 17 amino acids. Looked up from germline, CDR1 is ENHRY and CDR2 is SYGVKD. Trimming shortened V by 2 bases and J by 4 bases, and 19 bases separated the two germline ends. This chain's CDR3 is CAISEPTGTLLSDTQYF. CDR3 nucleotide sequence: TGTGCCATCAGTGAGCCGACTGGTACCCTTCTGTCAGATACGCAGTATTTT.